This paragraph reports one TCR beta chain. The antigen remains undetermined. Quantitative 5'-RACE with molecular barcodes generated TCR beta libraries. TCRdb re-called the 5' RACE reads with MiXCR, one entry per CDR3 protein. The top ten hold under 6% of the sample, which has around 99,000 distinct CDR3 sequences, 8.8% seen once. The sample is drawn from a study of CD8 T cells in ankylosing spondylitis. Study conclusions and caveats: Prior literature has documented some motif variants in synovial fluid and blood from reactive arthritis. Reportedly, disease-linked clones are significantly enriched in ankylosing spondylitis patients' matched synovial fluid. In ankylosing spondylitis blood, a motif of about eight highly homologous TCR beta variants appeared characteristic.

Sequenced: blood, either unsorted or a sorted T cell fraction (not recorded which). The receptor was isolated from a male donor with ankylosing spondylitis or in good health (not recorded which).

CDR3 coding DNA: TGTGCCAGCAGCTTAGGAGACAGGGACAGTTCACCCCTCCACTTT. It is translated as CASSLGDRDSSPLHF. V gene TRBV7-2 combines with J gene TRBJ1-6, with 7 bases matching TRBD1. Germline assignment: CDR1 SGHTA and CDR2 FQGNSA. Trimming at V came to 1 base and at J to 9 bases, leaving 6 bases not matched to a gene. The CDR3 has 15 amino acids.